One sample yielded the 11 T cell receptor beta chains listed below, sequenced in a study of control samples from healthy donors and cancer patients. Assay used: immunoSEQ multiplex PCR; TCRdb lists only in-frame clones, some missing. The sample has 90,000 or so clones; around four fifths are singletons. Sequencing used blood. These TCRs come from a man aged 25-45 years in good health.

The rearrangement uses TRBV18 and TRBJ2-3; TRBD2 agrees at 14 bases. The CDR3 consists of 16 residues. With V trimmed by 6 bases and J by 6 bases, 8 bases remained unmatched. CDR1 and CDR2 from the germline V gene are KGHSH and LQKENI. The CDR3 here is CASSQTSGGAGDTQYF. CDR3 bases: TGTGCCAGCTCCCAGACTAGCGGGGGGGCCGGTGATACGCAGTATTTT.

The chain combines TRBV5-1 with TRBJ2-3; 10 bases are shared with TRBD2. The CDR3 runs to 16 residues. From germline, CDR1 is SGHRS and CDR2 YFSETQ. The V segment lost 2 bases and the J segment 2 bases; nucleotides outside the gene matches: 5. DNA for the CDR3: TGCGCCAGCAGCTTTATTAGCGGGGGGTCCACAGATACGCAGTATTTT. Residues: CASSFISGGSTDTQYF.

This chain uses TRBV30 with TRBJ2-1; no reliable D call. Germline V gene sequence: CDR1 GTSNPN, CDR2 SVGIG (reference sequence). V lost 0 bases and J lost 7, with 4 bases in between. The CDR3 extends over 11 amino acids. The CDR3 DNA is TGTGCCTGGAGTGTAATGAATGAGCAGTTCTTC. Its protein product is CAWSVMNEQFF.

J is TRBJ2-4 and V is TRBV5-4, with 7 bases fitting TRBD1. After removal of 4 bases from V and 0 bases from J, the junction contained 7 bases not matched to a gene. The CDR3 loop spans 16 amino acids. Germline values: CDR1 SGHNT, CDR2 YYREEE (reference sequence). The CDR3: CASSTGQLLAKNIQYF. In DNA form, the CDR3 reads TGTGCCAGCAGCACGGGACAGCTTCTAGCCAAAAACATTCAGTACTTC.

The V call is TRBV6-5, the J call TRBJ1-5; 9 bases agree with TRBD1. CDR3 size: 15 residues. Germline trimming cut 4 bases from V and 5 bases from J; bases unmatched to any gene: 6. CDR1 MNHEY and CDR2 SVGAGI come from the germline V gene. The CDR3 loop reads CASSFRQGGDQPQHF. DNA for the CDR3: TGTGCCAGCAGTTTTCGACAGGGGGGGGATCAGCCCCAGCATTTT.

The CDR3 bases are TGTGCCAGCAGTCCAAGAAGGCAGGGGAGTGAAAAACTGTTTTTT. Amino acids: CASSPRRQGSEKLFF. J is TRBJ1-4 and V is TRBV28, with D possibly TRBD1 on 6 matching bases. Between the trimmed V and J ends, which lost 5 bases and 7 bases, there was a span of 17 bases. Looked up from germline, CDR1 is MDHEN and CDR2 is SYDVKM. This CDR3 comprises 15 residues.

A single count supports this clone. The chain recombines TRBV15 with TRBJ2-7; 7 nucleotides match TRBD1. CDR3 length: 17 residues. The trim removed 0 bases at V and 0 bases at J, leaving 8 bases unmatched. In germline, CDR1 is LNHNV, CDR2 YYDKDF (reference sequence). CDR3 bases: TGTGCCACCAGCAGAGACCTTACAGGGGCCACCTCCTACGAGCAGTACTTC. It yields the protein CATSRDLTGATSYEQYF.

The V gene is TRBV5-1, the J gene TRBJ1-1; unclear D gene. This CDR3 has 15 residues. With 4 bases removed from V and 3 bases from J, the gap between germline ends came to 16 bases. Per germline, CDR1 SGHRS and CDR2 YFSETQ. The CDR3, as DNA: TGCGCCAGCAGCCACCTTGGGCAGGTAGACACTGAAGCTTTCTTT. It specifies CASSHLGQVDTEAFF.

The V and J genes are TRBV14 and TRBJ2-6, with a tentative D call TRBD2 (5 bases). Germline loops: CDR1 SGHDN, CDR2 FVKESK. This CDR3 spans 15 amino acids. V was clipped by 4 bases and J by 1 base, with 8 bases between them. The CDR3 loop reads CASSLGVSGANVLTF. Here the CDR3 DNA reads TGTGCCAGCAGCCTGGGAGTTTCTGGGGCCAACGTCCTGACTTTC.

This chain connects TRBV10-3 to TRBJ2-3; 8 bases are a match to TRBD2. CDR3 size: 13 residues. Looked up from germline, CDR1 is ENHRY and CDR2 is SYGVKD. CDR3 sequence: CALSGGPTDTQYF. CDR3 DNA sequence: TGTGCTCTCTCGGGGGGGCCAACAGATACGCAGTATTTT.

This chain uses TRBV30 with TRBJ1-3; tentatively, D is TRBD1 (6 bases). The CDR3 totals 14 residues. Germline V gene data show CDR1 as GTSNPN and CDR2 as SVGIG (reference sequence). The germline V and J ends were trimmed by 2 bases and 3 bases, with 11 bases remaining between them. CDR3 residues: CAWSRGGGGNTIYF. CDR3 DNA sequence: TGTGCCTGGAGTAGGGGGGGCGGTGGAAACACCATATATTTT.